These 25 T cell receptor beta chains share one sample of origin, sequenced in a study of shared clonotypes between healthy human individuals. Assay used: immunoSEQ multiplex PCR; TCRdb lists only in-frame clones, some missing. The profile shows roughly 640,000 clones, roughly 70% of them singletons. Sequencing was performed on memory CD4+ T cells sorted from blood. Regarding subset: CD45RA-negative fraction. The source of these receptors is a woman younger than 45 in good health.

The chain recombines TRBV19 with TRBJ1-1; no definite D call. The germline gives CDR1 LNHDA, CDR2 SQIVND (reference sequence). V lost 8 bases, J lost 3 bases, and 13 bases lay in between. This CDR3 has 13 residues. This CDR3 reads CASQREFDTEAFF. As DNA, the CDR3 is TGTGCCAGTCAGAGGGAGTTTGACACTGAAGCTTTCTTT.

Details on this clone: The sample holds other DNA sequences that translate to the same CDR3. CDR3 in DNA: TGTGCCAGCAGCTTGGAGGCAGAAGAGACCCAGTACTTC. Amino acid sequence: CASSLEAEETQYF. The rearrangement uses TRBV5-4 and TRBJ2-5; D unresolved. Germline CDR1 SGHNT, CDR2 YYREEE (reference sequence). The CDR3 totals 13 residues. The ends were cut back, 0 bases at V and 3 bases at J, with 6 bases in the middle.

The rearrangement joins TRBV5-4 to TRBJ1-4; no reliable D call. V dropped 0 bases and J dropped 0 bases, with 6 bases sitting between them. CDR3 size: 15 residues. CDR1 and CDR2 from the germline V gene are SGHNT and YYREEE (reference sequence). CDR3 DNA sequence: TGTGCCAGCAGCTTGGACGGGACAACTAATGAAAAACTGTTTTTT. It encodes CASSLDGTTNEKLFF.

The V gene is TRBV14, the J gene TRBJ2-7, with D unclear. The germline V gene encodes CDR1 SGHDN and CDR2 FVKESK. The V end lost 4 bases, the J end lost 5 bases, and 12 bases lay between the germline ends. The CDR3 length is 13 residues. DNA for the CDR3: TGTGCCAGCAGCCTCGGGCCATCCCACGAGCAGTACTTC. It codes for CASSLGPSHEQYF. Supplemented by reference TRBV14 and TRBJ2-7, the full variable domain reads EAGVTQFPSHSVIEKGQTVTLRCDPISGHDNLYWYRRVMGKEIKFLLHFVKESKQDESGMPNNRFLAERTGGTYSTLKVQPAELEDSGVYFCASSLGPSHEQYFGPGTRLTVT.

The V call is TRBV19, the J call TRBJ2-7; 7 nucleotides line up with TRBD1. The junction had 10 bases not matched to a gene; V was cut back by 6 bases and J by 2 bases. The germline V gene has CDR1 LNHDA and CDR2 SQIVND (reference sequence). The CDR3 is made up of 15 amino acids. The CDR3 region is CASSRQGDITYEQYF. In DNA, the CDR3 is TGTGCCAGTAGCCGACAGGGAGATATAACCTACGAGCAGTACTTC.

CDR3 amino acids: CASSPHGLANTEAFF. Written as DNA, the CDR3 is TGCGCCAGCAGCCCGCACGGACTTGCGAACACTGAAGCTTTCTTT. The rearrangement links TRBV4-1 to TRBJ1-1; no definite D call. Germline V CDR1 and CDR2: MGHRA, YSYEKL. V shed 4 bases and J shed 1 base, with 13 bases lying between them. This CDR3 contains 15 residues.

The rearrangement joins TRBV6-4 to TRBJ2-1; either TRBD1 or TRBD2 may supply D (5 bases each). Germline loops: CDR1 MRHNA, CDR2 SNTAGT. V was cut by 5 bases and J by 7 bases, with 18 bases left in between. The CDR3 covers 15 residues. DNA for the CDR3: TGTGCCAGCAGTTCCACTGGTCTAGCAGGGAATGAGCAGTTCTTC. It encodes CASSSTGLAGNEQFF.

The CDR3 protein is CASSFRGQGSGGYTF. The CDR3 nucleotides read TGTGCCAGCAGCTTCCGGGGACAGGGCTCCGGCGGCTACACCTTC. The chain uses TRBV7-8 and TRBJ1-2; 9 nucleotides match TRBD1. The CDR3 extends over 15 amino acids. The germline gives CDR1 SGHVS, CDR2 FQNEAQ. The ends lost 3 bases at V and 8 bases at J; junction bases unmatched: 10.

CDR3 amino acids: CASGERGRNEKLFF. The DNA for the CDR3 is TGTGCCAGCGGGGAGAGGGGGCGAAATGAAAAACTGTTTTTT. The J gene is TRBJ1-4, the V gene TRBV6-1; 7 bases are shared with TRBD1. The CDR3 is 14 amino acids. V shed 8 bases and J 5 bases; nucleotides not matched to a gene: 8. Per the germline V gene, CDR1 is MNHNS and CDR2 is SASEGT.

This clone was counted ten times or more. V is TRBV6-1 and J is TRBJ2-2; tentative D call: TRBD2 (6 bases). Trimming pared 10 bases from V and 8 bases from J, leaving 20 bases between. The CDR3 has 14 amino acids. Germline loops: CDR1 MNHNS, CDR2 SASEGT. The CDR3 loop is CATPATRAKGELFF. The CDR3 nucleotides read TGTGCCACCCCAGCGACTAGGGCAAAAGGGGAGCTGTTTTTT.

The chain combines TRBV28 with TRBJ1-2, with a tentative D call TRBD1 (5 bases). Germline V gives CDR1 MDHEN, CDR2 SYDVKM. The CDR3 runs 15 residues. Trimming pared 6 bases from V and 7 bases from J, leaving 21 bases between. CDR3 protein: CASRYRGARRGGYTF. The CDR3 nucleotides are TGTGCCAGCAGATATAGGGGCGCCCGGCGCGGTGGCTACACCTTC.

This chain links TRBV5-6 with TRBJ2-5, with TRBD1 as a possible D gene (6 bases). This CDR3 is built from 14 residues. Germline V gene sequence: CDR1 SGHDT, CDR2 YYEEEE. V gave up 1 base and J gave up 4 bases, with 11 bases separating them. CDR3 residues: CASSLFRGGETQYF. In nucleotides, the CDR3 is TGTGCCAGCAGCTTGTTCAGGGGTGGAGAGACCCAGTACTTC. Together with reference TRBV5-6 and TRBJ2-5, the CDR3 gives the full variable domain: DAGVTQSPTHLIKTRGQQVTLRCSPKSGHDTVSWYQQALGQGPQFIFQYYEEEERQRGNFPDRFSGHQFPNYSSELNVNALLLGDSALYLCASSLFRGGETQYFGPGTRLLVL.

The rearrangement joins TRBV11-2 to TRBJ2-1; either TRBD1 or TRBD2 may fit D (6 bases each). CDR1 and CDR2 from the germline V gene are SGHAT and FQNNGV. CDR3 length: 14 residues. The ends were cut back, 4 bases at V and 4 bases at J, with 11 bases in the middle. This CDR3 is CASSSGAGYNEQFF. CDR3 DNA: TGTGCCAGCAGCTCGGGGGCGGGTTACAATGAGCAGTTCTTC.

The rearrangement links TRBV28 to TRBJ2-3; D is undetermined. V was pared by 4 bases and J by 8 bases, with 10 bases between. Germline CDR1 and CDR2: MDHEN and SYDVKM. CDR3 length equals 12 residues. CDR3 in amino acids: CASSSPLATQYF. CDR3 sequence (DNA): TGTGCCAGCAGTTCCCCCCTGGCTACGCAGTATTTT.

This clone has at least ten counts. The CDR3 reads CASSLQGSGEKLFF. DNA of the CDR3: TGTGCCAGCAGCTTACAGGGTAGCGGTGAAAAACTGTTTTTT. This rearrangement joins TRBV27 to TRBJ1-4, with D maybe TRBD1 (6 bases). The germline V gene encodes CDR1 MNHEY and CDR2 SMNVEV (reference sequence). Trimming took 6 bases from V and 7 from J, leaving 15 bases between them. The CDR3 extends over 14 amino acids. Looking up the rest from reference TRBV27 and TRBJ1-4 gives the full variable domain: EAQVTQNPRYLITVTGKKLTVTCSQNMNHEYMSWYRQDPGLGLRQIYYSMNVEVTDKGDVPEGYKVSRKEKRNFPLILESPSPNQTSLYFCASSLQGSGEKLFFGSGTQLSVL.

The chain employs TRBV7-8 and TRBJ1-5, with TRBD1 matching 7 bases. Germline V CDR1 and CDR2: SGHVS, FQNEAQ. Trimming took 3 bases from V and 3 from J; bases not matched to a gene: 8. The CDR3 sequence is 16 residues long. CDR3 residues: CASSFTPRGTNQPQHF. The CDR3 nucleotides read TGTGCCAGCAGCTTTACCCCCAGGGGGACCAATCAGCCCCAGCATTTT.

The gene calls are TRBV6-1 and TRBJ1-1; 9 bases align to TRBD1. Trimming took 6 bases from V and 5 from J; bases not matched to a gene: 4. There are 13 residues in the CDR3. Per germline, CDR1 MNHNS and CDR2 SASEGT. The CDR3 spells CASRRGQGTEAFF. In DNA, the CDR3 is TGTGCCAGCAGGCGAGGACAGGGGACTGAAGCTTTCTTT.

V usage is TRBV28 and J usage is TRBJ1-2; D remains unclear. Trimming stripped 6 bases from V and 4 bases from J, with 15 bases between. The CDR3 contains 14 residues. CDR1 MDHEN and CDR2 SYDVKM come from the germline V gene. CDR3 loop: CASRPTTTLYGYTF. For the CDR3, the DNA is TGTGCCAGCAGGCCGACCACTACCCTCTATGGCTACACCTTC.

This clone occurred once. Other DNA sequences in this sample translate to the same CDR3. The rearrangement links TRBV19 to TRBJ1-1; D unclear. V lost 5 bases and J lost 1, with 5 bases in between. The CDR3 has 12 amino acids. The germline gives CDR1 LNHDA, CDR2 SQIVND (reference sequence). CDR3 DNA sequence: TGTGCCAGTAGTCGACAGAACACTGAAGCTTTCTTT. Amino acid sequence: CASSRQNTEAFF.

This chain joins TRBV20-1 and TRBJ1-2; no definite D call. Germline loops: CDR1 DFQATT, CDR2 SNEGSKA (reference sequence). There are 8 residues in the CDR3. This chain's CDR3 is CSAYGYTF. In DNA, the CDR3 is TGCAGCGCGTATGGCTACACCTTC.

The chain employs TRBV25-1 and TRBJ2-5; tentatively, D is TRBD1 or TRBD2 (5 bases each). V lost 6 bases and J lost 1, with 9 bases in between. The germline V gene encodes CDR1 MGHDK and CDR2 SYGVNS. The CDR3 has 13 residues. This chain's CDR3 is CASRGDVQETQYF. The CDR3 DNA reads TGTGCCAGCAGGGGGGACGTCCAAGAGACCCAGTACTTC.

The chain recombines TRBV29-1 with TRBJ1-1; no reliable D call. The CDR3 sequence is 12 residues long. The V and J ends lost 8 bases and 1 base respectively, with 11 bases between them. Germline lookup yields CDR1 SQVTM and CDR2 ANQGSEA. This chain's CDR3 is CSLREGNTEAFF. As DNA, the CDR3 is TGCAGCCTACGCGAGGGGAACACTGAAGCTTTCTTT.

The chain has TRBV7-7 and TRBJ2-5, with 7 bases aligning to TRBD2. Germline CDR1 reads SSHAT; CDR2 reads FNYEAQ (reference sequence). CDR3 size: 17 residues. With V trimmed by 5 bases and J by 6 bases, 18 bases remained unmatched. CDR3 in amino acids: CASSPPPAVGGRKTQYF. The CDR3 DNA sequence: TGTGCCAGCAGCCCTCCCCCTGCGGTCGGGGGGAGAAAGACCCAGTACTTC.

The rearrangement links TRBV6-5 to TRBJ2-6; D gene uncertain. With 7 bases removed from V and 2 bases from J, the gap between germline ends came to 6 bases. The CDR3 extends over 13 amino acids. Looked up from germline, CDR1 is MNHEY and CDR2 is SVGAGI. CDR3 loop: CASTVAGANVLTF. CDR3 DNA sequence: TGTGCCAGCACCGTAGCTGGGGCCAACGTCCTGACTTTC.

This clone was seen more than once but under ten times. The chain uses TRBV2 and TRBJ2-7; 10 bases match TRBD2. In germline, CDR1 is SNHLY, CDR2 FYNNEI. Germline trimming cut 3 bases from V and 2 bases from J; bases unmatched to any gene: 13. The CDR3 is 18 amino acids. DNA for the CDR3: TGTGCCAGCAGTGATGGGGTGGCTAGCGGGAGTTCGACCTACGAGCAGTACTTC. Its translation: CASSDGVASGSSTYEQYF.